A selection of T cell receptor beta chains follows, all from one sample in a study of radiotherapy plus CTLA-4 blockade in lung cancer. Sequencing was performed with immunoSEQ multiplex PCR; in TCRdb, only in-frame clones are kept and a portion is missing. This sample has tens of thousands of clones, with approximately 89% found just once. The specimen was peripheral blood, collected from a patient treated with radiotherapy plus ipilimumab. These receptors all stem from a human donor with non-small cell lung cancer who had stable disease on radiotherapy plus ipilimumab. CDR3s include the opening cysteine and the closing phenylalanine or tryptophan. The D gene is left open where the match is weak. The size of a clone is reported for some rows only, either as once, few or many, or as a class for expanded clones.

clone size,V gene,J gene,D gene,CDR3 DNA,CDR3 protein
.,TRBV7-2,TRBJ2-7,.,TGTGCCAGCAGCTTAACTAGAGCCTCCTACGAGCAGTACTTC,CASSLTRASYEQYF
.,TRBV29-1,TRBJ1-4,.,TGCAGCGCCCACAATCCGGGAACTAATGAAAAACTGTTTTTT,CSAHNPGTNEKLFF
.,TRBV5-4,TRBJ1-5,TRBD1,TGTGCCAGCAGCTCGGACAGGGGCAATCAGCCCCAGCATTTT,CASSSDRGNQPQHF
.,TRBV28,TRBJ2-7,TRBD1,TGTGCCAGCAGTACAGGGGGCATACAGGAGCAGTACTTC,CASSTGGIQEQYF
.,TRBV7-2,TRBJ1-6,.,TGTGCCAGCAGCTTAGACTCTTTACCCCTCCACTTT,CASSLDSLPLHF
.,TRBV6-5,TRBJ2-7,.,TGTGCCAGCAGTTACTCGCCGCGCTCCCCCGAGCAGTACTTC,CASSYSPRSPEQYF
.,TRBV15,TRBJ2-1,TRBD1,TGTGCCACCAGCCCCCAAGGGGGACAGGGGAACAATGAGCAGTTCTTC,CATSPQGGQGNNEQFF
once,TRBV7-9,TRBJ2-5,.,TGTGCCAGCAGCCCCAAACGGAGGGTGAGGGAGACCCAGTACTTC,CASSPKRRVRETQYF
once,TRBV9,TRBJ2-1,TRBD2,TGTGCCAGCCATGCTAGGGGGACTAGCGGGAACGATGAGCAGTTCTTC,CASHARGTSGNDEQFF
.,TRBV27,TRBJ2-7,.,TGTGCCAGCAGTTTATCGACTAGTAGCGAGCAGTACTTC,CASSLSTSSEQYF
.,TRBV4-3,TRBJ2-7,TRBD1,TGCGCCAGCAGCCACGAGAGGGACAGGGCCTACGAGCAGTACTTC,CASSHERDRAYEQYF
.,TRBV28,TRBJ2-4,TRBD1,TGTGCCAGCAGTTTCACAGGGGCTGACATTCAGTACTTC,CASSFTGADIQYF
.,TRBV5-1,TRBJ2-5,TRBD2,TGCGCCAGCAGCTTGGCCGGCGCGGGAGGAACCACAGAGACCCAGTACTTC,CASSLAGAGGTTETQYF
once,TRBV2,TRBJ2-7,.,TGTGCCAGCAATGCCGGAGGCTTATTCTACGAGCAGTACTTC,CASNAGGLFYEQYF
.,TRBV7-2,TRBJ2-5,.,TGTGCCAGCAGCCTATACAGGGGAGGACAAGAGACCCAGTACTTC,CASSLYRGGQETQYF
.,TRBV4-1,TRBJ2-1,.,TGCGCCAGCAGCCAAGGCCAGGGGGGCGATGAGCAGTTCTTC,CASSQGQGGDEQFF
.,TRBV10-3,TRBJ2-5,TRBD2,TGTGCCATCAAGCCGGGACTAGAGGGGGGAGAGACCCAGTACTTC,CAIKPGLEGGETQYF
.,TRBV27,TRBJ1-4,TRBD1,TGTGCCAGCAGTTTAACAGGGGGCTTTGAAAAACTGTTTTTT,CASSLTGGFEKLFF
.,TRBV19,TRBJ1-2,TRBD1,TGTGCCAGTAGGGACAGGGGGCGTTCTGACTATGGCTACACCTTC,CASRDRGRSDYGYTF
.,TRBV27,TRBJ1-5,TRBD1,TGTGCCACCAGGGACAGGGGGCACGGTCAGCCCCAGCATTTT,CATRDRGHGQPQHF
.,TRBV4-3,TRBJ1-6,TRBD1,TGCGCCAGCAGCCAAGGAAGACAGGGGACCAATTCACCCCTCCACTTT,CASSQGRQGTNSPLHF
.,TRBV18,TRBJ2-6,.,TGTGCCAGCTCCCCCAGGGAGGCGGGTAACTCTGGGGCCAACGTCCTGACTTTC,CASSPREAGNSGANVLTF
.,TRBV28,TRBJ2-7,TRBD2,TGTGCCAGCAGCGAGCGGGGATTAGGGCGCTACGAGCAGTACTTC,CASSERGLGRYEQYF
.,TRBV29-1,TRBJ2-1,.,TGCAGCGTTTGGGGGCACGTAAGCGGTGAGCAGTTCTTC,CSVWGHVSGEQFF
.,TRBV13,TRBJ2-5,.,TGTGCCAGCAGCTTAAATAAACGAGGGCTGCCTCAAGAGACCCAGTACTTC,CASSLNKRGLPQETQYF
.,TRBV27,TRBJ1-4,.,TGTGCCAGCAGTTTCTCCCCAGGGCGAGAGGCTAATGAAAAACTGTTTTTT,CASSFSPGREANEKLFF
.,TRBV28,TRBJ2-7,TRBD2,TGTGCCAGCAGTTTCGGGCTAGCGGGTACCTACGAGCAGTACTTC,CASSFGLAGTYEQYF
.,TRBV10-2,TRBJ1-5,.,TGCGCCAGGCCTACGAGGCATTTT,CARPTRHF
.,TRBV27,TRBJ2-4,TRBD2,TGTGCCAGCAGGGCTAGCGGGGAAAACATTCAGTACTTC,CASRASGENIQYF
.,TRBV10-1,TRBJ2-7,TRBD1,TGCGCCAGCAGCGTGACCGGGACAGGGGTTGAGCAGTACTTC,CASSVTGTGVEQYF
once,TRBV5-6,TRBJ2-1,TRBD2,TGTGCCAGCAGCTTGGAACTAGCGGGATGGAATGAGCAGTTCTTC,CASSLELAGWNEQFF
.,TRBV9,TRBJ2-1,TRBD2,TGTGCCAGCAGCGTAGGAGCGGGAGGGACCTACAATGAGCAGTTCTTC,CASSVGAGGTYNEQFF